The rows below give T cell receptor beta chains drawn from one sample of a study of blood T cell repertoires in COVID-19. Profiling relied on immunoSEQ multiplex PCR, and the TCRdb table lists in-frame clones only, not all of them. The table lists over 55,000 clones, roughly 80% of them singletons. Sequencing was done on a sample of peripheral blood. The source of these receptors is a human donor in a cohort sampled during active COVID-19. The CDR3 runs from the conserved cysteine through the conserved F or W. The order of the fields is V gene, J gene, D gene, clone size, CDR3 DNA, CDR3 protein. A D gene is named only where the DNA matches it firmly. Expanded clones get a size class; other rows say once, few or many, or leave the size out.

V: TRBV28; J: TRBJ1-5; D: .; size: .; DNA: TGTGCCAGCAGTTTTTCGTCGCTCCGAGCTCGTCAGCCCCAGCATTTT; CDR3: CASSFSSLRARQPQHF
V: TRBV12-3/TRBV12-4; J: TRBJ2-1; D: .; size: .; DNA: TGTGCCAGCAGCCTTAACAATGAGCAGTTCTTC; CDR3: CASSLNNEQFF
V: TRBV19; J: TRBJ2-2; D: TRBD1; size: few; DNA: TGTGCCAGTATCCAAAGCGGACAGGGTATTACCGGGGAGCTGTTTTTT; CDR3: CASIQSGQGITGELFF
V: TRBV28; J: TRBJ1-5; D: .; size: .; DNA: TGTGCCAGCAGCCTAGGACATTCGTTTCAGCCCCAGCATTTT; CDR3: CASSLGHSFQPQHF
V: TRBV9; J: TRBJ1-2; D: .; size: .; DNA: TGTGCCAGCAGCCGTAGTGAGGGTCCGAACTATGGCTACACCTTC; CDR3: CASSRSEGPNYGYTF
V: TRBV30; J: TRBJ1-2; D: .; size: .; DNA: TGTGCCTGGACCCCTCTATCCCAGGGCAACTATGGCTACACCTTC; CDR3: CAWTPLSQGNYGYTF
V: TRBV29-1; J: TRBJ2-6; D: .; size: .; DNA: TGCAGCGTTATACCGGTCTCTGGGGCCAACGTCCTGACTTTC; CDR3: CSVIPVSGANVLTF
V: TRBV18; J: TRBJ1-1; D: TRBD1; size: .; DNA: TGTGCCAGCTCACCGCAGGGGGCCACTGAAGCTTTCTTT; CDR3: CASSPQGATEAFF
V: TRBV4-3; J: TRBJ1-2; D: .; size: few; DNA: TGCGCCAGCAGCCCCGAGGATGTGAAGAACTATGGCTACACCTTC; CDR3: CASSPEDVKNYGYTF
V: TRBV5-8; J: TRBJ2-5; D: .; size: .; DNA: TGTGCCAGCAGCTTATATGTCTCAGAGACCCAGTACTTC; CDR3: CASSLYVSETQYF
V: TRBV11-3; J: TRBJ2-7; D: TRBD2; size: .; DNA: TGTGCCAGCAGCTCCCCTTCTAGCGGGGGAAGCGAGCAGTACTTC; CDR3: CASSSPSSGGSEQYF
V: TRBV30; J: TRBJ1-6; D: TRBD1; size: .; DNA: TGTGCCTGTGAAACAGGGACAGGGGCCCTCCGCTCCTATAATTCACCCCTCCACTTT; CDR3: CACETGTGALRSYNSPLHF
V: TRBV9; J: TRBJ2-1; D: .; size: .; DNA: TGTGCCAGCAGCGTAGACTCCGGGAGCTCCTACAATGAGCAGTTCTTC; CDR3: CASSVDSGSSYNEQFF
V: TRBV30; J: TRBJ2-1; D: TRBD2; size: .; DNA: TGTGCCGGAACTAGCGGGGGGGTTTACAATGAGCAGTTCTTC; CDR3: CAGTSGGVYNEQFF
V: TRBV7-3; J: TRBJ2-2; D: TRBD1; size: once; DNA: TGTGCCAGCAGAGAGCAGGGGGCTCTAGGAGGGGAGCTGTTTTTT; CDR3: CASREQGALGGELFF
V: TRBV27; J: TRBJ1-2; D: .; size: .; DNA: TGTGCCAGCAGTTTATCGATGTCCGGGTATGGCTACACCTTC; CDR3: CASSLSMSGYGYTF
V: TRBV19; J: TRBJ1-1; D: TRBD1; size: once; DNA: TGTGCCAGTAGCCCGCAGGGGGCGAAGGGGGCTTTCTTT; CDR3: CASSPQGAKGAFF
V: TRBV5-4; J: TRBJ1-2; D: TRBD1; size: .; DNA: TGTGCCAGCAGCGCTGGACAGGAAAACTATGGCTACACCTTC; CDR3: CASSAGQENYGYTF
V: TRBV18; J: TRBJ2-6; D: TRBD1; size: .; DNA: TGTGCCAGCTCACCCCTGGACAGGGCCGGGGCCAACGTCCTGACTTTC; CDR3: CASSPLDRAGANVLTF
V: TRBV9; J: TRBJ2-3; D: .; size: once; DNA: TGTGCCAGCAGCGTAGCTTTGGGGGGATCATCAGATACGCAGTATTTT; CDR3: CASSVALGGSSDTQYF
V: TRBV18; J: TRBJ1-1; D: .; size: .; DNA: TGTGCCAGCTCACCATTCAGGGATTCAAACACTGAAGCTTTCTTT; CDR3: CASSPFRDSNTEAFF
V: TRBV5-5; J: TRBJ1-1; D: .; size: .; DNA: TGTGCCAGCAGCTTGGGGTACGGACTAATGAACACTGAAGCTTTCTTT; CDR3: CASSLGYGLMNTEAFF
V: TRBV5-1; J: TRBJ2-7; D: .; size: .; DNA: TGCGCCAGCAGACGCGGACAGATGGGAATCTACGAGCAGTACTTC; CDR3: CASRRGQMGIYEQYF
V: TRBV2; J: TRBJ2-4; D: TRBD1; size: .; DNA: TGTGCCAGCAGCCCAGGGACAGGGTGGTTTCAGTACTTC; CDR3: CASSPGTGWFQYF
V: TRBV24-1; J: TRBJ2-2; D: .; size: .; DNA: TGTGCCACCAGTGATTTCGGGAGCGGCACCGGGGAGCTGTTTTTT; CDR3: CATSDFGSGTGELFF
V: TRBV19; J: TRBJ1-2; D: TRBD1; size: .; DNA: TGTGCCAGTAGTCCACGAGACAGGGGAGGCTACACCTTC; CDR3: CASSPRDRGGYTF
V: TRBV28; J: TRBJ1-1; D: .; size: few; DNA: TGTGCCAGCAGTTTAGGGCGGGTACAACGGCGGAACACTGAAGCTTTCTTT; CDR3: CASSLGRVQRRNTEAFF
V: TRBV6-6; J: TRBJ1-1; D: TRBD1; size: .; DNA: TGTGCCAGCAGTTATTCTTACGGACAGGGGAACACTGAAGCTTTCTTT; CDR3: CASSYSYGQGNTEAFF
V: TRBV7-9; J: TRBJ2-1; D: TRBD2; size: .; DNA: TGTGCCAGCAGCTTACCAGCGGGGGGGCGATTAAATGAGCAGTTCTTC; CDR3: CASSLPAGGRLNEQFF
V: TRBV7-2; J: TRBJ1-2; D: TRBD1; size: few; DNA: TGTGCCAGCAGCCCGCGACAGGGCCTGTATGGCTACACCTTC; CDR3: CASSPRQGLYGYTF
V: TRBV12-3/TRBV12-4; J: TRBJ1-2; D: TRBD1; size: .; DNA: TGTGCCAGCAGTCCGGGACAGGGCTATGGCTACACCTTC; CDR3: CASSPGQGYGYTF
V: TRBV7-8; J: TRBJ1-5; D: .; size: .; DNA: TGTGCCAGCAGCTTTCCCGGTCAGCCCCAGCATTTT; CDR3: CASSFPGQPQHF
V: TRBV5-1; J: TRBJ2-3; D: .; size: few; DNA: TGCGCCAGCAGCCCCTCGGGTTCTCCTAGCACAGATACGCAGTATTTT; CDR3: CASSPSGSPSTDTQYF
V: TRBV20-1; J: TRBJ1-2; D: .; size: .; DNA: TGCAGTGCTAGTCCCCTAGGGGGGGGCGAGTTTCTTTTTAACTATGGCTACACCTTC; CDR3: CSASPLGGGEFLFNYGYTF
V: TRBV18; J: TRBJ2-2; D: .; size: .; DNA: TGTGCCAGCTCCCAATTGGAGGGATTTAACACCGGGGAGCTGTTTTTT; CDR3: CASSQLEGFNTGELFF
V: TRBV5-4; J: TRBJ1-2; D: .; size: once; DNA: TGTGCCAGCAGCTTGGAAGGGAGCGGCTACACCTTC; CDR3: CASSLEGSGYTF
V: TRBV19; J: TRBJ1-6; D: .; size: .; DNA: TGTGCCAGTAGTATAGTAGGCGGATTCGGTGATTCACCCCTCCACTTT; CDR3: CASSIVGGFGDSPLHF
V: TRBV19; J: TRBJ1-5; D: .; size: .; DNA: TGTGCCAGTAGTATAGAAAGTCCCTCTCGGGAGCCCCAGCATTTT; CDR3: CASSIESPSREPQHF
V: TRBV28; J: TRBJ2-2; D: TRBD2; size: .; DNA: TGTGCCGCTGTTCGGGGGGGAGGTACCGGGGAGCTGTTTTTT; CDR3: CAAVRGGGTGELFF
V: TRBV3-1/TRBV3-2; J: TRBJ2-1; D: .; size: .; DNA: TGTGCCAGCAGCCAAGATGATGGTTTTTTAGCATTTTTCTCATTTTATGAGCAGTTCTTC; CDR3: CASSQDDGFLAFFSFYEQFF
V: TRBV9; J: TRBJ2-7; D: TRBD1; size: .; DNA: TGTGCCAGCACCTCCGGGACAGGACGATCCTACGAGCAGTACTTC; CDR3: CASTSGTGRSYEQYF
V: TRBV11-2; J: TRBJ2-7; D: TRBD2; size: .; DNA: TGTGCCAGCAGCTGGGAGCGGGGCTACGAGCAGTACTTC; CDR3: CASSWERGYEQYF
V: TRBV27; J: TRBJ2-1; D: .; size: .; DNA: TGTGCCTGCAGGAGGGCGGGTCTTCAGAACAATGAGCAGTTCTTC; CDR3: CACRRAGLQNNEQFF
V: TRBV19; J: TRBJ1-2; D: .; size: .; DNA: TGTGCCAGTAGTATAGGTGGAGGGTCCTATGGCTACACCTTC; CDR3: CASSIGGGSYGYTF
V: TRBV20-1; J: TRBJ1-2; D: TRBD1; size: .; DNA: TGCAGTGCCAGTAACCTCTATCCGGGACAGGGCTCTACTAACTATGGCTACACCTTC; CDR3: CSASNLYPGQGSTNYGYTF
V: TRBV2; J: TRBJ2-5; D: TRBD1; size: many; DNA: TGTGCCAGCAGTGCTACGACAGGGGGCGTGCAGACCCAGTACTTC; CDR3: CASSATTGGVQTQYF
V: TRBV28; J: TRBJ1-2; D: .; size: .; DNA: TGTGCCAGCAGTCCTCCGGGGGTTGAAGGAGACTATGGCTACACCTTC; CDR3: CASSPPGVEGDYGYTF
V: TRBV5-1; J: TRBJ2-3; D: TRBD2; size: .; DNA: TGCGCCAGCAGCGGCGGGGGTCCAGATACGCAGTATTTT; CDR3: CASSGGGPDTQYF
V: TRBV7-6; J: TRBJ2-1; D: .; size: .; DNA: TGTGCCAGCAGCTTAGGGCTAGCAGGCAATGAGCAGTTCTTC; CDR3: CASSLGLAGNEQFF
V: TRBV7-9; J: TRBJ1-2; D: TRBD1; size: .; DNA: TGTGCCAGCACTAAAAAAGGGCAGGGGGCGTTTGGCTACACCTTC; CDR3: CASTKKGQGAFGYTF
V: TRBV27; J: TRBJ2-3; D: TRBD2; size: .; DNA: TGTGCCAGCAGTAGGCTAGCGGAAACAGATACGCAGTATTTT; CDR3: CASSRLAETDTQYF
V: TRBV28; J: TRBJ2-7; D: .; size: .; DNA: TGTGCCAGCAGTCAGGGTTCTTACGAGCAGTACTTC; CDR3: CASSQGSYEQYF
V: TRBV5-4; J: TRBJ1-4; D: .; size: once; DNA: TGTGCCAGCAGCTTGTCAGGGTCTAATGAAAAACTGTTTTTT; CDR3: CASSLSGSNEKLFF
V: TRBV27; J: TRBJ1-6; D: .; size: many; DNA: TGTGCCAGCAGTTTCAGTCAAAATAATTCACCCCTCCACTTT; CDR3: CASSFSQNNSPLHF
V: TRBV3-1/TRBV3-2; J: TRBJ1-2; D: .; size: .; DNA: TGTGCCAGCAGCCCACGGGGGGGTGATGGCTACACCTTC; CDR3: CASSPRGGDGYTF
V: TRBV18; J: TRBJ1-2; D: TRBD1; size: .; DNA: TGTGCCAGCTCACCCGTCCTACCCCGCTCCGGACAGGGATCCCCCTTTACCTATGGCTACACCTTC; CDR3: CASSPVLPRSGQGSPFTYGYTF
V: TRBV4-2; J: TRBJ2-1; D: .; size: .; DNA: TGTGCCAGCAGCACTCGGAGCGGAACACAAAATGAGCAGTTCTTC; CDR3: CASSTRSGTQNEQFF
V: TRBV28; J: TRBJ2-1; D: .; size: .; DNA: TGTGCCAGCGGCCCTGTCGTCAGGGTGAATGAGCAGTTCTTC; CDR3: CASGPVVRVNEQFF
V: TRBV9; J: TRBJ2-2; D: TRBD1; size: .; DNA: TGTGCCAGCAGCGGCGGCCCCAGACAGGGCACCGGGGAGCTGTTTTTT; CDR3: CASSGGPRQGTGELFF
V: TRBV4-2; J: TRBJ1-1; D: .; size: .; DNA: TGTGCCAGCAGCCAAGCGGGGGGAAAGCAAAACACTGAAGCTTTCTTT; CDR3: CASSQAGGKQNTEAFF